This T cell receptor beta chain originates from a study of patients and donors after allogeneic stem cell transplantation. In its sample, this clonotype was seen many times. TCRdb reanalysed the RT-PCR reads using MiXCR and keeps one entry per CDR3 protein. The table records approximately 160,000 distinct CDR3 sequences, approximately 28% of them present only once. Sequencing was performed on blood, either unsorted or a sorted T cell fraction (not recorded which). This sequence originates from a human donor who was either an allogeneic HSCT recipient or a stem cell or donor lymphocyte infusion donor (not recorded which). It is not recorded whose cells these are; they may come from a transplant donor.

CDR3 sequence: CSAGPAGEQYF. The CDR3 region has the DNA TGCAGTGCGGGGCCAGCTGGGGAGCAGTACTTC. The V call is TRBV20-1, the J call TRBJ2-7; a weak D match, TRBD1 (5 bases). The CDR3 runs 11 residues. Germline-derived CDR1 and CDR2 are DFQATT and SNEGSKA (reference sequence). The ends were cut back, 6 bases at V and 7 bases at J, with 13 bases in the middle.